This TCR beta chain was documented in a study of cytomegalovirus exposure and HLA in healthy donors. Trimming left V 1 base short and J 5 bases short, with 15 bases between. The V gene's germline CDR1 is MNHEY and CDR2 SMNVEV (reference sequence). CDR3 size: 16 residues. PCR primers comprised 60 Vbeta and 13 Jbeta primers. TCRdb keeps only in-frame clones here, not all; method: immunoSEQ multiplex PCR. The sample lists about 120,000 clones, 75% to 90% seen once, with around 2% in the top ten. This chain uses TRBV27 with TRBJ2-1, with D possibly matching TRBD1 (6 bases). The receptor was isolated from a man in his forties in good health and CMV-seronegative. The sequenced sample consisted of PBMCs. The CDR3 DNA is TGTGCCAGCAGTTTATTTGGTGGGACACCTAACAATGAGCAGTTCTTC. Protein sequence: CASSLFGGTPNNEQFF.